This T cell receptor beta chain emerged from a study of OX40 agonist ivuxolimab in advanced cancers. On cycle 4 day 1 and cycle 7 day 1, as well as at baseline, blood was sampled. The protocol was immunoSEQ multiplex PCR, while the TCRdb copy is restricted to in-frame clones and leaves out a portion. Here the sample spans tens of thousands of clones, about 88% being singletons. Between the trimmed V and J ends, which lost 8 bases and 3 bases, there was a span of 21 bases. This CDR3 has 16 residues. In germline, CDR1 is MNHEY, CDR2 SMNVEV (reference sequence). The sample in question was CD4+ or CD8+ T cells sorted from blood, obtained in a trial of the OX40 agonist ivuxolimab. The rearrangement uses TRBV27 and TRBJ2-3; perhaps TRBD2 as D (6 bases). This clonotype was obtained from an adult with an advanced solid tumor such as melanoma, head and neck, liver or kidney cancer. The CDR3 DNA sequence: TGTGCCAGCGCCCCCTTCATGGGGGGATCTACAGATACGCAGTATTTT. Translation gives CASAPFMGGSTDTQYF.